One sample yielded the 27 T cell receptor beta chains listed below, sequenced in a study of T-cell reconstitution after alpha-beta-depleted transplantation in children. Using unique molecular identifiers, the investigators prepared the TCRbeta library. TCRdb independently ran MiXCR on the PCR reads; one entry per CDR3 protein. The sample yields some 300,000 distinct CDR3 sequences, roughly 9.1% seen once. Specimen: PBMCs, collected before TCRalphabeta/CD19-depleted stem cell transplant. The receptors shown here come from a boy in the first two years of life with acute myeloid leukemia, due to receive a stem cell transplant.

The chain combines TRBV6-5 with TRBJ2-4; D is unclear. Between the trimmed V and J ends, which lost 7 bases and 8 bases, there was a span of 9 bases. The CDR3 consists of 11 residues. Germline CDR1 MNHEY, CDR2 SVGAGI. The CDR3 protein is CASNTPHIQYF. In nucleotides, the CDR3 is TGTGCCAGCAATACACCCCACATTCAGTACTTC.

This clonotype was observed many times. The J gene is TRBJ2-4, the V gene TRBV4-3; 9 nucleotides align to TRBD1. The V gene's germline CDR1 is LGHNA and CDR2 YSLEER. J lost 3 bases, V lost 0 bases, and 3 bases had no gene match. This CDR3 region has 16 residues. The CDR3 DNA sequence: TGCGCCAGCAGCCAAGAAGAGACAGGGGGCAAAAACATTCAGTACTTC. Amino acids: CASSQEETGGKNIQYF.

The chain recombines TRBV28 with TRBJ1-6, with 7 bases lining up with TRBD1. The J segment lost 7 bases and the V segment lost 3 bases, leaving 6 bases of the junction unmatched. This CDR3 is 15 amino acids long. Looked up from germline, CDR1 is MDHEN and CDR2 is SYDVKM. The CDR3 reads CASSFGTARNSPLHF. DNA for the CDR3: TGTGCCAGCAGTTTTGGGACAGCCAGGAATTCACCCCTCCACTTT.

Many counts were recorded for this clonotype. This chain links TRBV10-2 with TRBJ2-1; TRBD1 matches at 9 bases. V gave up 2 bases and J gave up 3 bases; unmatched junction bases: 2. Germline CDR1 WSHSY, CDR2 SAAADI. This CDR3 contains 15 residues. In DNA, the CDR3 is TGCGCCAGCAGTGAGACAGGGGGCTTCTACAATGAGCAGTTCTTC. This gives the protein CASSETGGFYNEQFF.

This clonotype came up many times. V and J are TRBV24-1 and TRBJ1-5; possibly TRBD1 for D (6 bases). CDR1 KGHDR and CDR2 SFDVKD come from the germline V gene. The V end was cut by 3 bases, the J end by 3 bases, with 11 bases between. The length of the CDR3 is 15 residues. DNA of the CDR3: TGTGCCACCAGTGATGACAGGTTAAACAATCAGCCCCAGCATTTT. It codes for CATSDDRLNNQPQHF.

This clonotype was observed many times. This chain uses TRBV7-3 with TRBJ2-3; D is uncertain. Looked up from germline, CDR1 is SGHTA and CDR2 is FQGTGA. The CDR3 is made up of 12 amino acids. Deletions cut 2 bases from V and 4 bases from J, with 4 bases between. The CDR3 sequence is CASSLDADTQYF. CDR3 sequence (DNA): TGTGCCAGCAGCTTAGATGCAGATACGCAGTATTTT.

This clonotype occurred many times. This sequence joins TRBV5-1 and TRBJ2-5; 11 positions agree with TRBD2. Germline V gene data show CDR1 as SGHRS and CDR2 as YFSETQ. The J segment lost 3 bases and the V segment lost 1 base, leaving 8 bases of the junction unmatched. This CDR3 is built from 17 residues. CDR3 protein: CASSLFLLAGGKETQYF. In DNA form, the CDR3 reads TGCGCCAGCAGCTTGTTTCTGCTAGCGGGAGGTAAAGAGACCCAGTACTTC.

V is TRBV7-8 and J is TRBJ2-3; 7 positions match TRBD1. Germline loops: CDR1 SGHVS, CDR2 FQNEAQ. V gave up 5 bases and J gave up 3 bases; unmatched junction bases: 14. The CDR3 loop spans 17 amino acids. The CDR3 sequence: CASSAPDRDPQTDTQYF. The DNA for the CDR3 is TGTGCCAGCAGCGCGCCTGACAGGGACCCACAGACAGATACGCAGTATTTT.

This clonotype was seen at least ten times. This chain uses TRBV24-1 with TRBJ2-1, with D maybe TRBD2 (5 bases). The germline V gene encodes CDR1 KGHDR and CDR2 SFDVKD. This CDR3 is built from 13 residues. V was shortened by 9 bases and J by 3 bases, with 11 bases between the two germline ends. The CDR3 nucleotides read TGTGCCACCCAAGCAGACTACTACAATGAGCAGTTCTTC. Its translation is CATQADYYNEQFF.

This clonotype was detected ten times or more. The chain recombines TRBV11-2 with TRBJ2-1, with 9 bases identical to TRBD2. Germline CDR1 SGHAT, CDR2 FQNNGV. V lost 2 bases and J lost 2; bases outside the gene matches: 4. The CDR3 runs 16 residues. Here the CDR3 DNA reads TGTGCCAGCAGCTTACGATCTAGCGGGACCTACAATGAGCAGTTCTTC. Translation: CASSLRSSGTYNEQFF.

This clonotype was seen more than once but under ten times. This chain joins TRBV5-1 and TRBJ2-3; 7 bases match TRBD2. Germline CDR1 SGHRS, CDR2 YFSETQ. There are 15 residues in the CDR3. J lost 2 bases, V lost 2 bases, and 5 bases had no gene match. The DNA of the CDR3 is TGCGCCAGCAGCTTAACTAGCGAGGACACAGATACGCAGTATTTT. This encodes CASSLTSEDTDTQYF.

This clonotype was found many times. The chain uses TRBV20-1 and TRBJ1-5; 9 nucleotides match TRBD1. V shed 3 bases, J shed 6 bases, and the junction held 0 bases outside the gene matches. This CDR3 is 12 amino acids long. Germline CDR1 is DFQATT and CDR2 is SNEGSKA (reference sequence). This CDR3 is CSARDRGQPQHF. CDR3 nucleotide sequence: TGCAGTGCTAGGGACAGGGGTCAGCCCCAGCATTTT.

The table lists this clonotype with many counts. CDR3 in amino acids: CASSPWTGKKGDTEAFF. In DNA, the CDR3 is TGTGCCAGCAGTCCCTGGACAGGGAAGAAAGGGGACACTGAAGCTTTCTTT. The chain uses TRBV12-3 or TRBV12-4 and TRBJ1-1; 8 positions match TRBD1. Trimming removed 5 bases from V and 3 bases from J; junction bases left unmatched: 14. This CDR3 has 17 residues.

CDR3 residues: CASSDTSGTDTQYF. Here the CDR3 DNA reads TGTGCCAGCAGTGACACTAGCGGCACAGATACGCAGTATTTT. The V gene is TRBV6-4, the J gene TRBJ2-3; 7 bases agree with TRBD2. V lost 2 bases and J lost 1; bases outside the gene matches: 0. The germline V gene has CDR1 MRHNA and CDR2 SNTAGT. CDR3 length: 14 amino acids.

This chain uses TRBV6-5 with TRBJ2-3; 10 bases line up with TRBD2. V lost 0 bases to trimming and J lost 6 bases; unmatched junction nucleotides: 6. Germline-derived CDR1 and CDR2 are MNHEY and SVGAGI. This CDR3 spans 16 amino acids. The CDR3 region has the DNA TGTGCCAGCAGTTACTCCCCCAGCGGGGGGGCGGATACGCAGTATTTT. Amino acids: CASSYSPSGGADTQYF.

V is TRBV19 and J is TRBJ2-6; 8 positions match TRBD1. Germline loops: CDR1 LNHDA, CDR2 SQIVND (reference sequence). The CDR3 is made up of 19 amino acids. Trimming cost V 5 bases and J 0 bases; bases outside gene matches: 12. DNA of the CDR3: TGTGCCAGTAGTGCGTCCGGCTACAGGGGGTACTCTGGGGCCAACGTCCTGACTTTC. Translated: CASSASGYRGYSGANVLTF. The full variable domain, rest sourced from reference TRBV19 and TRBJ2-6, is DGGITQSPKYLFRKEGQNVTLSCEQNLNHDAMYWYRQDPGQGLRLIYYSQIVNDFQKGDIAEGYSVSREKKESFPLTVTSAQKNPTAFYLCASSASGYRGYSGANVLTFGAGSRLTVL.

This clonotype showed up many times. The gene calls are TRBV3-1 and TRBJ2-1; TRBD2 matches at 10 bases. Germline V gives CDR1 LGHDT, CDR2 YNNKEL (reference sequence). CDR3 length: 19 amino acids. After removal of 1 base from V and 2 bases from J, the junction contained 11 bases not matched to a gene. CDR3 sequence: CASSQGPAGGLNPYNEQFF. As DNA, the CDR3 is TGTGCCAGCAGCCAAGGGCCAGCGGGGGGGCTCAACCCCTACAATGAGCAGTTCTTC.

In this sample, this clonotype turned up many times. The chain links TRBV4-3 to TRBJ2-3; D is undetermined. This CDR3 comprises 16 residues. V was clipped by 0 bases and J by 3 bases, with 13 bases between them. CDR1 is LGHNA and CDR2 is YSLEER in the germline V gene. DNA of the CDR3: TGCGCCAGCAGCCAAGATGTCGGGCCCCTGACAGATACGCAGTATTTT. This translates into CASSQDVGPLTDTQYF.

The V gene is TRBV7-2, the J gene TRBJ2-1; the match to TRBD1 covers 7 bases. The germline gives CDR1 SGHTA, CDR2 FQGNSA. V lost 1 base to trimming and J lost 8 bases; unmatched junction nucleotides: 5. The length of the CDR3 is 14 residues. The CDR3 sequence is CASSLDRGRDEQFF. Written as DNA, the CDR3 is TGTGCCAGCAGCTTAGATAGGGGGCGAGATGAGCAGTTCTTC.

As to this clonotype: This may come from a read error, since a much larger clone is one base off. The gene calls are TRBV20-1 and TRBJ1-4; D is possibly TRBD1 (6 bases). The CDR3 contains 13 residues. The germline V gene has CDR1 DFQATT and CDR2 SNEGSKA (reference sequence). CDR3 region: CCASGVRGRKLFF. CDR3 in DNA: TGCTGTGCTAGCGGTGTACGGGGGCGAAAACTGTTTTTT.

As for this clonotype: One base away lies a much larger clone, so this may be a sequencing read error. The gene calls are TRBV9 and TRBJ1-2; D perhaps matches TRBD1 (6 bases). Germline V gene data show CDR1 as SGDLS and CDR2 as YYNGEE. This CDR3 comprises 12 residues. CDR3 sequence reads: CASRGANYGSTF. The CDR3 DNA reads as TGTGCCAGCAGGGGGGCGAACTATGGCTCCACCTTC. Supplemented by reference TRBV9 and TRBJ1-2, the full variable domain reads DSGVTQTPKHLITATGQRVTLRCSPRSGDLSVYWYQQSLDQGLQFLIQYYNGEERAKGNILERFSAQQFPDLHSELNLSSLELGDSALYFCASRGANYGSTFGSGTRLTVV.

This clonotype appeared many times. The CDR3 DNA reads TGTGCCAGCAGTTTAGCCCCACCGGGACTAGCGACCTACGAGCAGTACTTC. Translating it yields CASSLAPPGLATYEQYF. The chain has TRBV12-3 or TRBV12-4 and TRBJ2-7, with TRBD2 matching over 10 bases. This CDR3 is built from 17 residues. With 0 bases clipped from V and 2 bases from J, the junction kept 7 bases outside the gene matches.

This clonotype was detected ten times or more. This rearrangement joins TRBV11-2 to TRBJ2-3; 10 positions match TRBD2. The V gene's germline CDR1 is SGHAT and CDR2 FQNNGV. The V segment lost 0 bases and the J segment 2 bases; nucleotides outside the gene matches: 8. CDR3 length equals 18 residues. The CDR3, as DNA: TGTGCCAGCAGCTTAGATAGCGGTACTAGCGGGGACACAGATACGCAGTATTTT. It translates to CASSLDSGTSGDTDTQYF.

Comments on this clonotype: Given a much more abundant clone one base away, this may be a read error. The rearrangement links TRBV7-3 to TRBJ2-2; TRBD1 matches 12 bases. Per germline, CDR1 SGHTA and CDR2 FQGTGA. Germline trimming cut 2 bases from V and 4 bases from J; bases unmatched to any gene: 2. CDR3 length: 16 residues. In DNA, the CDR3 is TGTGCCAGCAGCTTAGGGACAGGGGGCCCCACCGGGGAGCTGTTTTTT. Its protein is CASSLGTGGPTGELFF.

The CDR3 nucleotides are TGTGCCAGCAGTCCGTCCAGGGGGATAACAGATACGCAGTATTTT. Amino acid sequence: CASSPSRGITDTQYF. The rearrangement joins TRBV6-1 to TRBJ2-3; 7 positions agree with TRBD1. Germline V gene data show CDR1 as MNHNS and CDR2 as SASEGT. The CDR3 sequence is 15 residues long. V trimming: 5 bases; J trimming: 3 bases; junction bases outside the gene matches: 8.

The gene calls are TRBV24-1 and TRBJ2-7, with 11 bases fitting TRBD1. The V and J ends lost 4 bases and 4 bases, in that order; junction bases with no gene match: 5. Germline loops: CDR1 KGHDR, CDR2 SFDVKD. The CDR3 covers 15 residues. CDR3 protein: CATSDPGQGVYEQYF. The CDR3 region has the DNA TGTGCCACCAGTGACCCGGGACAGGGGGTTTACGAGCAGTACTTC.

This clonotype has more than one count but fewer than ten. The chain has TRBV25-1 and TRBJ2-7; 8 bases are shared with TRBD1. This CDR3 is 14 amino acids long. Germline V gene lookup returns CDR1 MGHDK and CDR2 SYGVNS. V shed 4 bases and J 5 bases; nucleotides not matched to a gene: 7. CDR3 sequence reads: CASSGTGFVDEQYF. Here the CDR3 DNA reads TGTGCCAGCAGTGGGACAGGGTTTGTAGACGAGCAGTACTTC.